The 7 T cell receptor beta chains given below trace back to one sample, sequenced in a study of cytomegalovirus exposure and HLA in healthy donors. Clones were sequenced by immunoSEQ multiplex PCR, and TCRdb holds only the in-frame ones, with some missing. Here the sample spans some 170,000 clones, 85% being singletons. The specimen sequenced was PBMCs. These receptors all stem from a man younger than 40 in good health and CMV-seropositive.

Comment on this clone: Other DNA sequences in this sample translate to the same CDR3. V is TRBV2 and J is TRBJ1-5; D perhaps matches TRBD1 (6 bases). Germline V gene data show CDR1 as SNHLY and CDR2 as FYNNEI. The CDR3 runs to 14 residues. Between the trimmed V and J ends, which lost 6 bases and 0 bases, there was a span of 9 bases. The CDR3 DNA is TGTGCCAGCAGACAGGGTCTTAGCAATCAGCCCCAGCATTTT. Encoded protein: CASRQGLSNQPQHF. Looking up the rest from reference TRBV2 and TRBJ1-5 gives the full variable domain: EPEVTQTPSHQVTQMGQEVILRCVPISNHLYFYWYRQILGQKVEFLVSFYNNEISEKSEIFDDQFSVERPDGSNFTLKIRSTKLEDSAMYFCASRQGLSNQPQHFGDGTRLSIL.

V and J are TRBV25-1 and TRBJ2-3; 8 bases agree with TRBD1. V was pared by 5 bases and J by 3 bases, with 7 bases of the junction left unmatched. The CDR3 runs 15 residues. Looked up from germline, CDR1 is MGHDK and CDR2 is SYGVNS. Here the CDR3 reads CASSSQGAPTDTQYF. Here the CDR3 DNA reads TGTGCCAGCAGTTCTCAGGGGGCGCCAACAGATACGCAGTATTTT.

The chain recombines TRBV7-9 with TRBJ2-4; a possible D gene is TRBD1 (6 bases). The CDR3 consists of 13 residues. V gave up 1 base and J gave up 7 bases, with 8 bases separating them. The germline V gene encodes CDR1 SEHNR and CDR2 FQNEAQ (reference sequence). Written as DNA, the CDR3 is TGTGCCAGCAGCTTAGACAGGGAGAACATTCAGTACTTC. Protein product: CASSLDRENIQYF.

This clone was found once. The CDR3 DNA is TGTGCCAGCACCCCGTCGACAGGCGAGAATTCACCCCTCCACTTT. Protein product: CASTPSTGENSPLHF. V usage is TRBV6-5 and J usage is TRBJ1-6; D perhaps matches TRBD1 (6 bases). The germline gives CDR1 MNHEY, CDR2 SVGAGI. The CDR3 is 15 amino acids. V shed 7 bases and J shed 7 bases, with 17 bases lying between them.

The rearrangement uses TRBV15 and TRBJ1-1; weak D call: TRBD1 (6 bases). The CDR3 covers 12 residues. V gave up 8 bases and J gave up 4 bases, with 11 bases separating them. Germline values: CDR1 LNHNV, CDR2 YYDKDF (reference sequence). CDR3: CATRQGSTEAFF. The DNA of the CDR3 is TGTGCCACCCGGCAGGGGTCCACTGAAGCTTTCTTT.

V is TRBV11-2 and J is TRBJ1-5; 8 positions agree with TRBD1. CDR1 is SGHAT and CDR2 is FQNNGV in the germline V gene. The length of the CDR3 is 15 residues. The V gene end was trimmed by 5 bases and the J gene end by 2 bases; junction bases not matched to a gene: 5. CDR3 sequence: CASSVGQGGNQPQHF. The DNA for the CDR3 is TGTGCCAGCAGCGTCGGACAGGGAGGCAATCAGCCCCAGCATTTT.

The CDR3 loop is CASRRQATDTQYF. The CDR3 DNA sequence: TGTGCCAGCAGGCGACAGGCCACAGATACGCAGTATTTT. The rearrangement links TRBV6-5 to TRBJ2-3; a possible D gene is TRBD1 (6 bases). CDR3 size: 13 residues. The V gene lost 6 bases and the J gene lost 2 bases, with 9 bases spanning the gap. Germline CDR1 is MNHEY and CDR2 is SVGAGI.